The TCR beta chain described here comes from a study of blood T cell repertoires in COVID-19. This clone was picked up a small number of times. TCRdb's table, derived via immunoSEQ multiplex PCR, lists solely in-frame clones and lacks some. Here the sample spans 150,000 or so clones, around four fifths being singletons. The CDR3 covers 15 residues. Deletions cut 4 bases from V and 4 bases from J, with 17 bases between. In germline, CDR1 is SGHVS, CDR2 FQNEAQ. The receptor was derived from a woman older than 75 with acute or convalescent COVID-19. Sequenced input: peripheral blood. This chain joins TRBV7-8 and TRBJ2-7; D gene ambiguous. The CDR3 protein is CASSSRRFLGYEQYF. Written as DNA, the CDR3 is TGTGCCAGCAGCTCGCGTAGGTTCCTCGGGTACGAGCAGTACTTC.